The following is a TCR beta chain sequence with its context. 60 Vbeta and 13 Jbeta primers were used in PCR. Clones were read by immunoSEQ multiplex PCR, and TCRdb kept only the in-frame ones, dropping some. Of about 170,000 clones in the sample, 85% were seen once. The sample is drawn from a study of cytomegalovirus exposure and HLA in healthy donors. The TCR sequence derives from a boy younger than 10 in good health and CMV-seronegative. Specimen: PBMCs.

The CDR3 spells CASSDARQAPYGYTF. The CDR3 bases are TGTGCCAGCAGTGACGCCCGACAGGCTCCCTATGGCTACACCTTC. The V and J genes are TRBV2 and TRBJ1-2; D may be TRBD1 (6 bases). The V gene lost 3 bases and the J gene lost 4 bases, with 15 bases spanning the gap. Germline CDR1 is SNHLY and CDR2 is FYNNEI. The CDR3 is made up of 15 amino acids. The whole variable domain, filled in from reference TRBV2 and TRBJ1-2, reads EPEVTQTPSHQVTQMGQEVILRCVPISNHLYFYWYRQILGQKVEFLVSFYNNEISEKSEIFDDQFSVERPDGSNFTLKIRSTKLEDSAMYFCASSDARQAPYGYTFGSGTRLTVV.